This is a list of T cell receptor beta chains from one sample in a study of control samples from healthy donors and cancer patients. The data were produced by immunoSEQ multiplex PCR, yet TCRdb's version contains in-frame clones alone and is incomplete. The table includes 90,000 to 100,000 clones, around three quarters detected once. Input material: blood. The receptors derive from a woman aged 25 to 45 in good health. Each CDR3 is given with its conserved first and last residue. A D gene is named only where the DNA matches it firmly. Where a row states a size, it is once, few, many or the class of an expanded clone; other rows omit it.

D gene | CDR3 length | J gene | V gene | clone size | CDR3 protein | CDR3 DNA
- | 14 | TRBJ1-2 | TRBV4-3 | - | CASSQDSGTKGYTF | TGCGCCAGCAGCCAAGATTCAGGGACGAAGGGCTACACCTTC
- | 13 | TRBJ2-3 | TRBV2 | few | CASSGRGFGTQYF | TGTGCCAGCAGTGGCAGGGGCTTTGGTACGCAGTATTTT
- | 14 | TRBJ1-1 | TRBV5-6 | few | CASNPITGNTEAFF | TGTGCCAGTAATCCAATTACAGGGAACACTGAAGCTTTCTTT
- | 15 | TRBJ2-7 | TRBV11-2 | - | CASSPRRGVPYEQYF | TGTGCCAGCAGCCCGAGAAGGGGGGTCCCCTACGAGCAGTACTTC
- | 14 | TRBJ2-1 | TRBV5-1 | - | CASSFGQLYNEQFF | TGCGCCAGCAGCTTCGGACAGCTATACAATGAGCAGTTCTTC
TRBD1 | 15 | TRBJ2-5 | TRBV11-2 | - | CASSTWDSPGETQYF | TGTGCCAGCAGCACTTGGGACAGTCCTGGGGAGACCCAGTACTTC
- | 16 | TRBJ2-2 | TRBV19 | - | CASSMGGQLNTGELFF | TGTGCCAGTAGTATGGGCGGCCAGCTTAACACCGGGGAGCTGTTTTTT
TRBD1 | 15 | TRBJ2-2 | TRBV7-3 | - | CASSFGTANTGELFF | TGTGCCAGCAGCTTTGGGACAGCGAACACCGGGGAGCTGTTTTTT
- | 11 | TRBJ1-2 | TRBV11-2 | many | CASSLGSGYTF | TGTGCCAGCAGCTTAGGGAGCGGCTACACCTTC
- | 14 | TRBJ2-7 | TRBV6-5 | - | CASSSPGGAGEQYF | TGTGCCAGCAGTTCCCCGGGCGGGGCGGGTGAGCAGTACTTC
- | 15 | TRBJ2-6 | TRBV7-9 | - | CASSLLSSGANVLTF | TGTGCCAGCAGCTTACTGAGCTCTGGGGCCAACGTCCTGACTTTC
- | 15 | TRBJ2-7 | TRBV30 | - | CAWSNFGQTTWEQYF | TGTGCCTGGAGTAACTTCGGACAGACGACTTGGGAGCAGTACTTC
- | 12 | TRBJ1-2 | TRBV20-1 | - | CSASSPPYGYTF | TGCAGTGCCAGTAGTCCGCCCTATGGCTACACCTTC
- | 15 | TRBJ1-1 | TRBV7-2 | - | CASSSRDWYGTEAFF | TGTGCCAGCAGCTCCCGCGATTGGTATGGCACTGAAGCTTTCTTT
TRBD1 | 15 | TRBJ2-5 | TRBV14 | - | CASSPWDRGQETQYF | TGTGCCAGCAGCCCATGGGACAGGGGGCAAGAGACCCAGTACTTC
TRBD1 | 14 | TRBJ2-7 | TRBV7-8 | - | CASSFGTDSYEQYF | TGTGCCAGCAGCTTTGGGACAGACTCCTACGAGCAGTACTTC